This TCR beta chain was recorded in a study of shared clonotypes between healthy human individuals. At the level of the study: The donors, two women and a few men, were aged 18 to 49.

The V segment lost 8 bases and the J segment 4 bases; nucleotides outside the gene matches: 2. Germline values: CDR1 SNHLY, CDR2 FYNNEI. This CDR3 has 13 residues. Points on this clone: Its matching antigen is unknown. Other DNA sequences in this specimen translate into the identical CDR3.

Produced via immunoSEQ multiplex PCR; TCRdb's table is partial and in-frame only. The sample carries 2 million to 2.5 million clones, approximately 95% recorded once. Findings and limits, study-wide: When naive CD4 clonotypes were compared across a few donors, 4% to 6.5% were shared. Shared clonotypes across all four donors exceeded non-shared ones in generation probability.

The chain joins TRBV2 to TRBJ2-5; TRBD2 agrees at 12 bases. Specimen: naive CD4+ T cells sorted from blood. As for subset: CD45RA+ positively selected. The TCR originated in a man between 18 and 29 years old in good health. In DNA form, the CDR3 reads TGTGCCAGCCGACTAGCGGGAGCAGAGACCCAGTACTTC. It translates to CASRLAGAETQYF.